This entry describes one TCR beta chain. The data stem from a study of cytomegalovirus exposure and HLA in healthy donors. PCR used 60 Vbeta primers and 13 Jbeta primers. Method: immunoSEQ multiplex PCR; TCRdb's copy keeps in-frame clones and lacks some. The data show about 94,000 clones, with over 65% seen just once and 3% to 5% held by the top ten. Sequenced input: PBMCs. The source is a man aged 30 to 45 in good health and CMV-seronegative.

This CDR3 reads CASSSYSGSPTDTQYF. The DNA of the CDR3 is TGTGCCAGCAGCAGCTATAGCGGGAGTCCCACAGATACGCAGTATTTT. This chain links TRBV7-8 with TRBJ2-3; 9 bases align to TRBD2. There are 16 residues in the CDR3. Trimming removed 5 bases from V and 2 bases from J; junction bases left unmatched: 8. Germline CDR1 reads SGHVS; CDR2 reads FQNEAQ.